This T cell receptor (beta chain) derives from a study of human T cells and chemical hapten exposure. Regarding time point: pre-sensitization, week 0. Indicated treatment: therapeutic diphenylcyclopropenone sensitization with weekly scalp DPC. Ahead of applying each patch test, blood was sampled. This CDR3 region has 15 residues. Trimming took off 3 bases at V and 0 bases at J, with 9 bases between the two ends. Per the germline V gene, CDR1 is KGHDR and CDR2 is SFDVKD. Within the library, unique molecular identifiers were attached to each individual cDNA molecule. TCRdb recomputed calls from the RACE reads with MiXCR, one row per CDR3 protein. The sample has roughly 100,000 distinct CDR3 sequences, about 12% seen once. In this sample, this clonotype turned up a few times.

This sequence originates from a woman in her forties or fifties with alopecia areata. Some clones in this sample may be carry-over from other donors' samples. The chain joins TRBV24-1 to TRBJ2-3; D is unclear. The material was whole blood, obtained in connection with sensitization to the hapten diphenylcyclopropenone (DPC). The CDR3 loop reads CATSDNRASTDTQYF. Written as DNA, the CDR3 is TGTGCCACCAGTGATAACCGGGCTAGCACAGATACGCAGTATTTT.